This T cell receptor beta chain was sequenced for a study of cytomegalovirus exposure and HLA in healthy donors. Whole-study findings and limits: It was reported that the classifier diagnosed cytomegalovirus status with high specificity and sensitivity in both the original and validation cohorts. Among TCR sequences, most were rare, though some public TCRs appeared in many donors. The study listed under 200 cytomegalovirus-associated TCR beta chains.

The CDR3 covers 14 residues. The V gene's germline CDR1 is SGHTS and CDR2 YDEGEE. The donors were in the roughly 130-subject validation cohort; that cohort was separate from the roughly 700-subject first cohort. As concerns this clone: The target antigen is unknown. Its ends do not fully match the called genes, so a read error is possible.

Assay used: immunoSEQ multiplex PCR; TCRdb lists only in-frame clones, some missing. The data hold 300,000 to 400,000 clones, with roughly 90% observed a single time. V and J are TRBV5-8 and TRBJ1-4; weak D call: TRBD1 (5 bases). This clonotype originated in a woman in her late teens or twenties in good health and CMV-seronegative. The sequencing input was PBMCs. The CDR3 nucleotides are TGTGCCAGCAGAGTAAGGACAACGAATGAAAAACTGTTTTTT. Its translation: CASRVRTTNEKLFF.